The entry below gives a single T cell receptor (beta chain) sequence along with its context. As yet, its antigen is unknown. The length of the CDR3 is 15 residues. Germline V gene lookup returns CDR1 MDHEN and CDR2 SYDVKM. The junction had 6 bases not matched to a gene; V was cut back by 5 bases and J by 1 base. This specimen comes from a study of cytotoxic CD8 clonotypes in ibrutinib-treated CLL. On the study more broadly: On average, almost 95,000 productive rearrangements and over 250,000 productive templates per sample.

Depths of 1 in 200,000 to 1 in 1 million T cells were the sequencing target. Sequencing was performed with immunoSEQ multiplex PCR; in TCRdb, only in-frame clones are kept and a portion is missing. Seen here are more than 140,000 clones, approximately 80% observed once, and the top ten hold about 27%. General observations from the study: Patients with sustained remission and those progressing were sampled at differing times. Clonality increased at ibrutinib response, then returned toward baseline at progression.

The starting material was PBMCs, obtained after 12 months of ibrutinib treatment. This sequence joins TRBV28 and TRBJ2-5; 8 bases match TRBD2. The receptor's source is a human donor with chronic lymphocytic leukemia. CDR3 bases: TGTGCCAGCAGTCCCATTAGCGGGGCCCAAGAGACCCAGTACTTC. It yields the protein CASSPISGAQETQYF.